These 22 T cell receptor beta chains originate from one sample sequenced in a study of cytomegalovirus exposure and HLA in healthy donors. PCR was performed using 60 Vbeta and 13 Jbeta primers. Libraries were prepared by immunoSEQ multiplex PCR; TCRdb keeps only in-frame clonotypes and omits some of them. The sample consists of 81,000 or so clones, less than 85% of them appearing once. Sequenced input: PBMCs. The source of these receptors is a man aged 55-75 years in good health and CMV-seronegative.

The CDR3 DNA reads TGCGCCAGCAGCTCCAGCGGGGAGGGGCAGTATTTT. It codes for CASSSSGEGQYF. This chain links TRBV5-1 with TRBJ2-3, with 7 nucleotides matching TRBD2. Germline lookup yields CDR1 SGHRS and CDR2 YFSETQ. CDR3 length: 12 amino acids. V was clipped by 3 bases and J by 11 bases; unmatched bases: 6.

This clone was recorded only once. The rearrangement links TRBV2 to TRBJ2-3, with 9 bases lining up with TRBD1. Germline loops: CDR1 SNHLY, CDR2 FYNNEI. With 3 bases clipped from V and 3 bases from J, the junction kept 7 bases outside the gene matches. The CDR3 contains 16 residues. The CDR3 here is CASSDYRGLGTDTQYF. The CDR3 coding sequence is TGTGCCAGCAGTGACTACAGGGGGCTCGGGACAGATACGCAGTATTTT.

The chain has TRBV6-5 and TRBJ1-1, with D perhaps matching TRBD1 (6 bases). Trimming pared 4 bases from V and 0 bases from J, leaving 15 bases between. Looked up from germline, CDR1 is MNHEY and CDR2 is SVGAGI. The CDR3 is made up of 16 amino acids. In DNA form, the CDR3 reads TGTGCCAGCAGTTGGGCCTTGGACAGACTGAACACTGAAGCTTTCTTT. It yields the protein CASSWALDRLNTEAFF.

This clone was picked up one time. The V and J genes are TRBV9 and TRBJ2-3, with 8 bases identical to TRBD2. In germline, CDR1 is SGDLS, CDR2 YYNGEE. The CDR3 sequence is 15 residues long. The ends lost 2 bases at V and 2 bases at J; junction bases unmatched: 4. CDR3 DNA: TGTGCCAGCAGCGTCATAGCGGGGTTCACAGATACGCAGTATTTT. This gives the protein CASSVIAGFTDTQYF.

This clone came up a few times. The chain has TRBV12-5 and TRBJ2-2, with a possible D match to TRBD1 (6 bases). The CDR3 consists of 15 residues. Between the trimmed V and J ends, which lost 6 bases and 3 bases, there was a span of 14 bases. The germline gives CDR1 LGHNT, CDR2 FRNRAP. The CDR3 loop is CASGQGIMDTGELFF. CDR3 DNA sequence: TGTGCTAGTGGCCAGGGGATCATGGACACCGGGGAGCTGTTTTTT.

About this clone: Sequence at one end of the junction differs from germline and may be a read error. This chain connects TRBV19 to TRBJ1-2; TRBD1 agrees at 9 bases. The CDR3 is 16 residues long. Germline CDR1 and CDR2: LNHDA and SQIVND (reference sequence). Written as DNA, the CDR3 is TGTGCCAGTGGTATAGTGGGACAGGGAGTTGAGGATGGCTACACCTTC. The encoded protein is CASGIVGQGVEDGYTF.

The V gene is TRBV6-5, the J gene TRBJ2-7, with 10 bases aligning to TRBD2. Trimming took 2 bases from V and 4 from J; bases not matched to a gene: 5. Per the germline V gene, CDR1 is MNHEY and CDR2 is SVGAGI. The CDR3 loop spans 15 amino acids. The CDR3 nucleotides are TGTGCCAGCAGTTACGGAGCGGGGGGGCCGTACGAGCAGTACTTC. Protein product: CASSYGAGGPYEQYF.

This chain links TRBV6-1 with TRBJ1-6; TRBD1 matches 7 bases. Germline V lookup: CDR1 MNHNS, CDR2 SASEGT. The CDR3 is 15 residues long. Trimming at V came to 2 bases and at J to 7 bases, leaving 5 bases not matched to a gene. DNA for the CDR3: TGTGCCAGCAGTGAACGAACAGGGGAAAATTCACCCCTCCACTTT. Residues: CASSERTGENSPLHF.

As to this clone: Different DNA sequences within this sample yield the same CDR3. This chain uses TRBV5-1 with TRBJ2-7, with D perhaps TRBD1 (5 bases). The germline V gene encodes CDR1 SGHRS and CDR2 YFSETQ. Deletions cut 1 base from V and 2 bases from J, with 16 bases between. The CDR3 consists of 16 residues. The CDR3 region is CASSLWLGLAAYEQYF. CDR3 nucleotide sequence: TGCGCCAGCAGCTTGTGGTTGGGGCTGGCGGCCTACGAGCAGTACTTC.

Comment on this clone: Mismatch with germline at one junction end may stem from a read error. In DNA, the CDR3 is TGTGCTAGCAGCCAAGGGACTAGCGGGGGGCTCGGAGAGACCCAGTACTTC. This sequence encodes CASSQGTSGGLGETQYF. J is TRBJ2-5 and V is TRBV7-7; 15 positions agree with TRBD2. The CDR3 totals 17 residues. Germline CDR1 reads SSHAT; CDR2 reads FNYEAQ (reference sequence).

Points on this clone: Other DNA sequences in this sample translate to the same CDR3. The J gene is TRBJ2-3, the V gene TRBV9, with D possibly being TRBD2 (7 bases). This CDR3 spans 14 amino acids. The V gene lost 4 bases and the J gene lost 4 bases, with 13 bases spanning the gap. Germline values: CDR1 SGDLS, CDR2 YYNGEE. In nucleotides, the CDR3 is TGTGCCAGCAGCCCGGGGGGCGGACCAGATACGCAGTATTTT. It yields the protein CASSPGGGPDTQYF.

The V gene is TRBV5-8, the J gene TRBJ2-1, with 8 nucleotides matching TRBD1. Germline CDR1 reads SGHTS; CDR2 reads YDEGEE. The CDR3 covers 15 residues. The V and J ends lost 4 bases and 3 bases, in that order; junction bases with no gene match: 6. The CDR3 DNA reads TGTGCCAGCAGCCAGGACAGGGCGGGCTACAATGAGCAGTTCTTC. It codes for CASSQDRAGYNEQFF.

The CDR3 DNA follows: TGTGCCAGCAGCTCCCCCCCCGGGGAGCTGTTTTTT. It translates to CASSSPPGELFF. The chain couples TRBV2 to TRBJ2-2; D not resolved. CDR3 length: 12 residues. V was trimmed by 6 bases and J by 6 bases, leaving 8 bases between them. CDR1 and CDR2 from the germline V gene are SNHLY and FYNNEI.

The chain recombines TRBV11-2 with TRBJ2-2, with TRBD2 matching 9 bases. This CDR3 contains 15 residues. The trim removed 5 bases at V and 7 bases at J, leaving 8 bases unmatched. The germline gives CDR1 SGHAT, CDR2 FQNNGV. The CDR3 is CASSPSGGPGGELFF. The CDR3 nucleotides are TGTGCCAGCAGCCCCAGCGGGGGGCCTGGCGGGGAGCTGTTTTTT.

This clone occurred once. The J gene is TRBJ2-5, the V gene TRBV6-1, with no clear D. The CDR3 consists of 14 residues. Germline V gives CDR1 MNHNS, CDR2 SASEGT. The germline V and J ends were trimmed by 5 bases and 1 base, with 11 bases remaining between them. The CDR3 nucleotides are TGTGCCAGCAGTTCCCCCGAGTTCCAAGAGACCCAGTACTTC. This encodes CASSSPEFQETQYF.

The chain joins TRBV5-1 to TRBJ2-5; TRBD2 might be the D (5 bases). The DNA end is more similar to TRBJ2-7, so the J call may be wrong. The CDR3 is 15 residues long. Looked up from germline, CDR1 is SGHRS and CDR2 is YFSETQ. CDR3 sequence: CASSAGPDGLYEQYF. CDR3 in DNA: TGCGCCAGCAGCGCTGGTCCCGACGGACTCTACGAGCAGTACTTC.

V is TRBV6-1 and J is TRBJ2-7; 9 bases fit TRBD1. The length of the CDR3 is 15 residues. The ends lost 7 bases at V and 5 bases at J; junction bases unmatched: 12. Germline CDR1 reads MNHNS; CDR2 reads SASEGT. In nucleotides, the CDR3 is TGTGCCAGCAAGGCAACCGGGACAGGGACCCACGAGCAGTACTTC. It specifies CASKATGTGTHEQYF.

The V gene is TRBV7-3, the J gene TRBJ1-6; D is unresolved. This CDR3 is 15 amino acids long. Looked up from germline, CDR1 is SGHTA and CDR2 is FQGTGA. The germline V and J ends were trimmed by 1 base and 7 bases, with 11 bases remaining between them. CDR3 in DNA: TGTGCCAGCAGCTTAATTGGGCCTCCCAATTCACCCCTCCACTTT. Its protein is CASSLIGPPNSPLHF.

The CDR3 region is CASSLLASEVTDTQYF. The CDR3 nucleotides are TGCGCCAGCAGCCTACTGGCTAGCGAGGTCACAGATACGCAGTATTTT. The chain is built from TRBV5-1 and TRBJ2-3; D might be TRBD2 (6 bases). Germline CDR1 is SGHRS and CDR2 is YFSETQ. CDR3 size: 16 residues. V gave up 4 bases and J gave up 2 bases, with 17 bases separating them.

The V and J genes are TRBV5-6 and TRBJ1-2, with 7 bases matching TRBD1. CDR3 length: 14 residues. Germline CDR1 reads SGHDT; CDR2 reads YYEEEE. V dropped 5 bases and J dropped 8; count of bases not matched to a gene: 12. The CDR3 region is CASRYASRGDGYTF. As DNA, the CDR3 is TGTGCCAGCAGGTATGCCAGCAGGGGGGACGGCTACACCTTC.

The rearrangement joins TRBV28 to TRBJ2-5; 12 positions agree with TRBD2. This CDR3 has 15 amino acids. With V trimmed by 6 bases and J by 3 bases, 5 bases remained unmatched. The germline gives CDR1 MDHEN, CDR2 SYDVKM. The CDR3 is CASSKGLAGKETQYF. DNA for the CDR3: TGTGCCAGCAGCAAAGGACTAGCGGGGAAAGAGACCCAGTACTTC. Complete variable domain (other parts from reference TRBV28 and TRBJ2-5): DVKVTQSSRYLVKRTGEKVFLECVQDMDHENMFWYRQDPGLGLRLIYFSYDVKMKEKGDIPEGYSVSREKKERFSLILESASTNQTSMYLCASSKGLAGKETQYFGPGTRLLVL.

This chain joins TRBV11-2 and TRBJ2-5; 10 positions match TRBD1. CDR1 SGHAT and CDR2 FQNNGV come from the germline V gene. The CDR3 is 16 amino acids. Trimming removed 4 bases from V and 11 bases from J; junction bases left unmatched: 16. CDR3 DNA sequence: TGTGCCAGCAGCTCCCAAAGGACAGGGGGGGCTGGGGAGCAGTACTTC. This sequence encodes CASSSQRTGGAGEQYF.